This T cell receptor (beta chain) was sequenced during a study of T cells in Graves' hyperthyroidism and ophthalmopathy. Points from the study as a whole: Stable hyperthyroidism was separated from ophthalmopathy by a model based on 13 V-J features. Expanded thyroid clonotypes (above 0.001) were mostly also found in blood.

V lost 3 bases to trimming and J lost 4 bases, with 13 bases between them. Germline CDR1 is MDHEN and CDR2 is SYDVKM. The CDR3 sequence is 14 residues long. This clonotype has at least ten counts. Its specificity is not known. Across 18 months, stable Graves' hyperthyroidism was marked by no progression to ophthalmopathy. Patients aged 18 to 65 had newly diagnosed hyperthyroidism that had lasted under 2 months. Amplification of TCR beta CDR3 regions was performed using RNA transcripts as template. First-round RT-PCR of the TCR CDR3 relied on the HTBI primer set. In TCRdb, the multiplex PCR reads were re-called with MiXCR into one record per CDR3 protein. The repertoire has more than 600,000 distinct CDR3 sequences, about a sixth of them found once; the top ten carry under 9.5%.

This receptor was obtained from a man aged 18 to 29 with Graves' hyperthyroidism. The J gene is TRBJ2-7, the V gene TRBV28, with D perhaps TRBD1 (6 bases). The sample was blood. CDR3 region: CASSFRTALYEQYF. The CDR3, as DNA: TGTGCCAGCAGTTTCCGGACAGCCCTGTACGAGCAGTACTTC.